The 11 T cell receptor beta chains below come from one sample, sequenced in a study of Ad26.COV2.S vaccination and SARS-CoV-2 variants. The treatment is: about 20 received Ad26.COV2.S at low or high dose, single or two shots; several received placebo; per-sample allocation not given. Sampling occurred on day 63 after the first vaccine or placebo injection. Using immunoSEQ multiplex PCR, the repertoire was profiled, and TCRdb retains in-frame clones only, with some absent. The top ten clones hold approximately 1.5% of a sample with hundreds of thousands of clones, about 89% of them seen once. Source: peripheral blood, taken in a trial of Ad26.COV2.S vaccine versus placebo. The source is a person aged 18 to 59 who received the Ad26.COV2.S COVID-19 vaccine or a placebo.

This chain links TRBV5-8 with TRBJ1-1; 7 bases match TRBD1. Germline V gene lookup returns CDR1 SGHTS and CDR2 YDEGEE. V shed 0 bases, J shed 4 bases, and the junction held 6 bases outside the gene matches. The CDR3 loop spans 15 amino acids. CDR3 sequence: CASSLGDRESTEAFF. CDR3 DNA: TGTGCCAGCAGCTTGGGCGACAGGGAGAGCACTGAAGCTTTCTTT.

The V gene is TRBV29-1, the J gene TRBJ2-7; perhaps D is TRBD1 or TRBD2 (5 bases each). Looked up from germline, CDR1 is SQVTM and CDR2 is ANQGSEA. The CDR3 is made up of 13 amino acids. V lost 6 bases and J lost 6, with 18 bases in between. CDR3 residues: CSVWETEGREQYF. In nucleotides, the CDR3 is TGCAGCGTCTGGGAGACAGAGGGTCGCGAGCAGTACTTC.

A few counts support this clone. The rearrangement joins TRBV11-2 to TRBJ2-7; weak D call: TRBD1 (6 bases). The V gene's germline CDR1 is SGHAT and CDR2 FQNNGV. The CDR3 contains 14 residues. With 5 bases removed from V and 6 bases from J, the gap between germline ends came to 17 bases. The CDR3 sequence is CASSQGQSSGEQYF. For the CDR3, the DNA is TGTGCCAGCAGCCAAGGACAGAGCTCGGGCGAGCAGTACTTC.

Comment on this clone: The sample has other DNA sequences that encode this CDR3 too. The gene calls are TRBV18 and TRBJ1-1, with D possibly being TRBD1 (6 bases). This CDR3 spans 15 amino acids. CDR1 is KGHSH and CDR2 is LQKENI in the germline V gene. The V end lost 6 bases, the J end lost 1 base, and 15 bases lay between the germline ends. The CDR3 sequence: CASSPGAGRNTEAFF. As DNA, the CDR3 is TGTGCCAGCTCTCCGGGGGCAGGGAGGAACACTGAAGCTTTCTTT.

The chain is built from TRBV4-1 and TRBJ2-1; 9 bases align to TRBD1. The CDR3 has 16 residues. Germline lookup yields CDR1 MGHRA and CDR2 YSYEKL. V lost 4 bases and J lost 7; bases outside the gene matches: 11. The CDR3 here is CASSPIQGASGNEQFF. The DNA for the CDR3 is TGCGCCAGCAGCCCCATACAGGGGGCGAGCGGGAATGAGCAGTTCTTC.

The J gene is TRBJ2-7, the V gene TRBV5-1, with a tentative D call TRBD1 (6 bases). Germline V gene lookup returns CDR1 SGHRS and CDR2 YFSETQ. The germline V and J ends were trimmed by 3 bases and 0 bases, with 10 bases remaining between them. There are 14 residues in the CDR3. The CDR3 DNA is TGCGCCAGCAGCTCAGGGGAAAACTCCTACGAGCAGTACTTC. The encoded protein is CASSSGENSYEQYF. The whole variable domain, remainder taken from reference TRBV5-1 and TRBJ2-7, is KAGVTQTPRYLIKTRGQQVTLSCSPISGHRSVSWYQQTPGQGLQFLFEYFSETQRNKGNFPGRFSGRQFSNSRSEMNVSTLELGDSALYLCASSSGENSYEQYFGPGTRLTVT.

This chain uses TRBV19 with TRBJ1-5; D gene ambiguous. The V and J ends lost 7 bases and 0 bases respectively, with 13 bases between them. Per the germline V gene, CDR1 is LNHDA and CDR2 is SQIVND (reference sequence). The CDR3 sequence is 15 residues long. The CDR3 DNA sequence: TGTGCCAGTACCCCCAGAGGGTCTAGCAATCAGCCCCAGCATTTT. It is translated as CASTPRGSSNQPQHF.

Concerning this clone itself: Other DNA sequences in this sample translate to the same CDR3. The chain has TRBV5-1 and TRBJ2-5, with 7 bases fitting TRBD1. V shed 2 bases, J shed 3 bases, and the junction held 1 base outside the gene matches. Germline CDR1 SGHRS, CDR2 YFSETQ. This CDR3 contains 13 residues. CDR3 amino acids: CASSFQGEETQYF. Written as DNA, the CDR3 is TGCGCCAGCAGCTTCCAGGGGGAAGAGACCCAGTACTTC.

The chain combines TRBV5-4 with TRBJ1-2; a weak D match, TRBD1 (5 bases). The CDR3 runs 14 residues. V shed 5 bases and J shed 1 base, with 12 bases lying between them. The germline V gene encodes CDR1 SGHNT and CDR2 YYREEE (reference sequence). This CDR3 is CASRRDRLNYGYTF. DNA for the CDR3: TGTGCCAGCAGAAGGGACCGCCTTAACTATGGCTACACCTTC.

V and J are TRBV7-9 and TRBJ2-7; no clear D gene. Trimming stripped 4 bases from V and 2 bases from J, with 15 bases between. This CDR3 region has 15 residues. CDR1 is SEHNR and CDR2 is FQNEAQ in the germline V gene (reference sequence). The CDR3 protein is CASSSLIGRPYEQYF. CDR3 nucleotides: TGTGCCAGCAGCTCCCTAATTGGGCGGCCCTACGAGCAGTACTTC.

V is TRBV5-1 and J is TRBJ2-5, with D maybe TRBD2 (6 bases). From germline, CDR1 is SGHRS and CDR2 YFSETQ. The CDR3 extends over 15 amino acids. V lost 0 bases and J lost 3, with 12 bases in between. The CDR3, as DNA: TGCGCCAGCAGCTTGGGACGGACTATAGAAGAGACCCAGTACTTC. Translation: CASSLGRTIEETQYF.